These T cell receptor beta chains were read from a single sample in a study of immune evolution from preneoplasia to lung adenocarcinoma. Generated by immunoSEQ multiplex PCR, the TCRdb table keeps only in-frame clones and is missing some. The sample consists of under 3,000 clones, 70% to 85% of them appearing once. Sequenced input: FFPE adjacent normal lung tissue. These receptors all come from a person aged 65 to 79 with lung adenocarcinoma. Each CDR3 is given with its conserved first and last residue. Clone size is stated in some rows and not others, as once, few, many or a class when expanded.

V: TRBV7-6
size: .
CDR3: CASSSTAGVAHEQYF

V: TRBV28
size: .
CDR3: CASSLSPSNQPQHF

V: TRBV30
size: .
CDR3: CAWSVDAGRGYTF

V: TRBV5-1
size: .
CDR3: CASSLGGTDTDTQYF

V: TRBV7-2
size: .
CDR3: CASSSPPRGGNIQYF

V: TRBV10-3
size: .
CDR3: CAISESGQQFNTQYF

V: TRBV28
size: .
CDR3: CASSLQFVRANTIYF

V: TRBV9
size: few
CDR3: CASSVGDIVQPQHF

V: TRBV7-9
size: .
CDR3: CASTPKGAYTEAFF

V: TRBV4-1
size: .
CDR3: CASSPRDELPYEQYF

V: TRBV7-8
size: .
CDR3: CASSLARESGETQYF

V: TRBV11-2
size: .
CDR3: CASSFVGRSARNTIYF

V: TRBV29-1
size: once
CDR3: CSSSGGLNTEAFF

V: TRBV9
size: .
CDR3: CASSVGGVNEQYF

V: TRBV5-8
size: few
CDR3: CASSLAGTGSTDTQYF

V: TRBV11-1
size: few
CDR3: CASSWDRVNNEQFF

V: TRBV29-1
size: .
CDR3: CSVEGRGQGVTQYF

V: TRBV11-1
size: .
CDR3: CASSRNRGHGYTF

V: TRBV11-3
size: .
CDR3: CASSLDTVDLAGNTDTQYF

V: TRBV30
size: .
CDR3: CARSPGGGLNEQFF

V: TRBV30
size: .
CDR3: CAWSVSGKGYNEQFF

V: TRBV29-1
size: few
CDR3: CSLRYPDGGYTF

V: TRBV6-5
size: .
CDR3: CASSYSTGSSYEQYF

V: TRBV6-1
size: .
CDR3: CASSEGQGEETQYF

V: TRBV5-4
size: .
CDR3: CASSDGLAVSYNEQFF

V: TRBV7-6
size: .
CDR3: CASSLGYSDYNEQFF

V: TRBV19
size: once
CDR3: CASNGGLVGEAFF

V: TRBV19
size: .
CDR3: CASSNWDQIKAFF

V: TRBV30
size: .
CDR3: CAWTRTVDEQFF

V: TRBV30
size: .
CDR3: CAWGLKVGETQYF

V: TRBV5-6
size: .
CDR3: CASSLADYEQYF

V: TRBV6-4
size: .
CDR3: CASRWQGNEQFF

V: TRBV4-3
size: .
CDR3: CASSQGVNDGYTF

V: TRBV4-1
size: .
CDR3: CASSQEIMIGQETQYF

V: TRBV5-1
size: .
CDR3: CASSLVGNTGELFF

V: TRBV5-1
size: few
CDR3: CASSPGREYGVQYF

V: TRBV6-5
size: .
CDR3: CASAREYQETQYF

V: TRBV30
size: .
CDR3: CAWSQGADGANVLTF

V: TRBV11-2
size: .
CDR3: CASSLGGYSGNTIYF